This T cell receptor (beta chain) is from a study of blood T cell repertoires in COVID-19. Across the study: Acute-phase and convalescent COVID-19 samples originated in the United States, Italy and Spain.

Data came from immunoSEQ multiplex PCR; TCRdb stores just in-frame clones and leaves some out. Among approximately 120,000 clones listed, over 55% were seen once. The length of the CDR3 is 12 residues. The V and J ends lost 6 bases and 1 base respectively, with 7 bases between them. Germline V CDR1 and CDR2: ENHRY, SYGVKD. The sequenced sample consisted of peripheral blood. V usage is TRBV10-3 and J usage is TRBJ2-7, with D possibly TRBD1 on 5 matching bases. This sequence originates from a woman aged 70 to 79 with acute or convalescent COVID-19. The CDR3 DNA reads TGTGCCATCAGCCAGGGATCCTACGAGCAGTACTTC. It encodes CAISQGSYEQYF.